Following are 18 T cell receptor beta chains from one sample sequenced in a study of T cell changes during pregnancy in multiple sclerosis. The table came from immunoSEQ multiplex PCR; TCRdb's copy has only in-frame clones and leaves some out. The top ten hold around 2% of the sample, which has about 69,000 clones, almost 95% seen once. This specimen consisted of peripheral blood, obtained in the third trimester of pregnancy. The receptor source for this set is a female donor in good health, enrolled as a control in a pregnancy study.

The V gene is TRBV4-2, the J gene TRBJ2-7; 10 positions agree with TRBD2. Germline CDR1 reads LGHNA; CDR2 reads YNFKEQ. Trimming at V came to 1 base and at J to 7 bases, leaving 13 bases not matched to a gene. The CDR3 is 17 amino acids. CDR3 bases: TGTGCCAGCAGCCAAGTCCTAGCGGGGGACAAGGTACGAGAGCAGTACTTC. As protein: CASSQVLAGDKVREQYF.

The count of this clone is one. V usage is TRBV4-2 and J usage is TRBJ2-7, with 9 bases lining up with TRBD1. J was trimmed by 1 base and V by 3 bases; bases with no gene match: 4. CDR1 is LGHNA and CDR2 is YNFKEQ in the germline V gene. The CDR3 extends over 15 amino acids. The CDR3 DNA is TGTGCCAGCAGCCACCCGGACAGGGGTTCCTACGAGCAGTACTTC. Translation: CASSHPDRGSYEQYF.

The chain employs TRBV6-6 and TRBJ1-5; 10 bases map to TRBD1. From germline, CDR1 is MNHNY and CDR2 SVGAGI (reference sequence). CDR3 length: 16 residues. V shed 5 bases and J 0 bases; nucleotides not matched to a gene: 4. DNA of the CDR3: TGTGCCAGCAGTGCCGGGACAGGGGATAGCAATCAGCCCCAGCATTTT. This translates into CASSAGTGDSNQPQHF.

The chain recombines TRBV5-6 with TRBJ2-3; 12 nucleotides align to TRBD2. With V trimmed by 3 bases and J by 5 bases, 7 bases remained unmatched. The germline V gene encodes CDR1 SGHDT and CDR2 YYEEEE. This CDR3 is built from 16 residues. The CDR3 loop reads CASSSLRGLAGDTQYF. In DNA form, the CDR3 reads TGTGCCAGCAGCTCCCTCCGGGGACTAGCGGGAGATACGCAGTATTTT.

The gene calls are TRBV28 and TRBJ2-7, with 8 positions matching TRBD1. The CDR3 is 15 amino acids. Germline values: CDR1 MDHEN, CDR2 SYDVKM. Losses at the gene ends were 3 bases for V and 6 bases for J; bases not matched to a gene: 10. CDR3 DNA sequence: TGTGCCAGCAGTTTTTTTTGGCAGGGGGCTTCCGAGCAGTACTTC. Translation: CASSFFWQGASEQYF.

The chain uses TRBV30 and TRBJ2-5, with D hard to call. Germline CDR1 and CDR2: GTSNPN and SVGIG (reference sequence). The V end was cut by 4 bases, the J end by 2 bases, with 8 bases between. The CDR3 has 12 residues. The CDR3 region is CAWTRRQETQYF. DNA of the CDR3: TGTGCCTGGACAAGGAGACAAGAGACCCAGTACTTC.

Written as DNA, the CDR3 is TGTGCCAGCACCCCCAGGGGGGATAGGGGCTACACCTTC. Protein: CASTPRGDRGYTF. The genes are TRBV6-5 and TRBJ1-2; 7 nucleotides agree with TRBD1. Germline V CDR1 and CDR2: MNHEY, SVGAGI. The CDR3 loop spans 13 amino acids. J gave up 8 bases and V 7 bases, and 10 bases lay outside the gene matches.

The chain employs TRBV19 and TRBJ2-5, with unresolved D. The V and J ends lost 3 bases and 5 bases respectively, with 4 bases between them. Germline V gene lookup returns CDR1 LNHDA and CDR2 SQIVND (reference sequence). This CDR3 has 11 amino acids. The CDR3 sequence is CASSIRETQYF. CDR3 DNA sequence: TGTGCCAGTAGTATCAGGGAGACCCAGTACTTC.

The chain carries TRBV5-1 and TRBJ2-3; D is possibly TRBD2 (7 bases). The germline CDR1 and CDR2 sequences are SGHRS and YFSETQ. This CDR3 comprises 16 residues. Trimming removed 4 bases from V and 7 bases from J, with 22 bases in between. CDR3 sequence reads: CASSPRAGGREYTQYF. The CDR3 region has the DNA TGCGCCAGCAGCCCTCGCGCCGGGGGGCGAGAGTATACGCAGTATTTT.

This chain connects TRBV19 to TRBJ2-3; D is perhaps TRBD2 (6 bases). Trimming removed 7 bases at V and 1 base at J, with 15 bases between. The CDR3 totals 15 residues. Germline-derived CDR1 and CDR2 are LNHDA and SQIVND (reference sequence). DNA of the CDR3: TGTGCCAGTATTGGACGGGGGAGAGGCACAGATACGCAGTATTTT. Its protein is CASIGRGRGTDTQYF.

A single count supports this clone. CDR3 in amino acids: CASSNTGTVNQPQHF. The CDR3 DNA is TGTGCCAGCAGTAATACCGGGACAGTTAATCAGCCCCAGCATTTT. The J gene is TRBJ1-5, the V gene TRBV28; 7 nucleotides line up with TRBD1. The CDR3 consists of 15 residues. Germline CDR1 and CDR2: MDHEN and SYDVKM. J was trimmed by 4 bases and V by 5 bases; bases with no gene match: 8.

The CDR3 nucleotides are TGCAGCGGGAGCGGGGGGGCAGGTGAGCAGTTCTTC. It yields the protein CSGSGGAGEQFF. The rearrangement uses TRBV29-1 and TRBJ2-1; 10 bases fit TRBD2. Germline values: CDR1 SQVTM, CDR2 ANQGSEA. The length of the CDR3 is 12 residues. After removal of 7 bases from V and 9 bases from J, the junction contained 6 bases not matched to a gene.

This clone has only a few counts. The chain recombines TRBV18 with TRBJ2-1, with 11 bases that match TRBD1. The CDR3 runs 16 residues. Germline CDR1 KGHSH, CDR2 LQKENI. V lost 6 bases and J lost 6; bases outside the gene matches: 10. The CDR3 protein is CASSSNTGTGGNEQFF. The CDR3 DNA follows: TGTGCCAGCTCTTCAAACACCGGGACAGGGGGCAATGAGCAGTTCTTC.

J is TRBJ2-1 and V is TRBV6-6; 11 nucleotides agree with TRBD2. Germline V gene lookup returns CDR1 MNHNY and CDR2 SVGAGI (reference sequence). The CDR3 runs to 15 residues. Trimming at V came to 7 bases and at J to 9 bases, leaving 11 bases not matched to a gene. The chain's CDR3 is CASTLLSGRDIEQFF. In DNA, the CDR3 is TGTGCCAGCACTTTACTTAGCGGGAGGGACATTGAGCAGTTCTTC.

This clone was detected once. The chain recombines TRBV6-5 with TRBJ2-1; TRBD1 aligns across 7 bases. The V and J ends lost 6 bases and 1 base, in that order; junction bases with no gene match: 3. The V gene's germline CDR1 is MNHEY and CDR2 SVGAGI. This CDR3 is built from 14 residues. The CDR3 is CASRRTGSYNEQFF. The DNA of the CDR3 is TGTGCCAGCAGAAGGACAGGTTCCTACAATGAGCAGTTCTTC.

The chain links TRBV12-5 to TRBJ1-1, with no clear D. From germline, CDR1 is LGHNT and CDR2 FRNRAP. This CDR3 has 14 residues. V lost 2 bases to trimming and J lost 5 bases, with 12 bases between them. CDR3 region: CASGLTGIGTEAFF. In nucleotides, the CDR3 is TGTGCTAGTGGTTTGACGGGAATAGGTACTGAAGCTTTCTTT.

This chain connects TRBV7-3 to TRBJ2-2, with 10 nucleotides matching TRBD2. CDR1 is SGHTA and CDR2 is FQGTGA in the germline V gene. V dropped 5 bases and J dropped 7; count of bases not matched to a gene: 7. This CDR3 is built from 15 residues. As DNA, the CDR3 is TGTGCCAGCAGCCCCCTAGCGGGAGCGGTCGGGGAGCTGTTTTTT. It is translated as CASSPLAGAVGELFF. Combining the CDR3 with reference TRBV7-3 and TRBJ2-2 gives the whole variable domain GAGVSQTPSNKVTEKGKYVELRCDPISGHTALYWYRQSLGQGPEFLIYFQGTGAADDSGLPNDRFFAVRPEGSVSTLKIQRTERGDSAVYLCASSPLAGAVGELFFGEGSRLTVL.

The chain carries TRBV6-1 and TRBJ2-1, with TRBD2 matching 10 bases. The CDR3 totals 16 residues. With V trimmed by 4 bases and J by 9 bases, 12 bases remained unmatched. The V gene's germline CDR1 is MNHNS and CDR2 SASEGT. This CDR3 reads CASSGEPAGGRSEQFF. CDR3 coding DNA: TGTGCCAGCAGTGGCGAACCAGCGGGGGGGAGAAGTGAGCAGTTCTTC.